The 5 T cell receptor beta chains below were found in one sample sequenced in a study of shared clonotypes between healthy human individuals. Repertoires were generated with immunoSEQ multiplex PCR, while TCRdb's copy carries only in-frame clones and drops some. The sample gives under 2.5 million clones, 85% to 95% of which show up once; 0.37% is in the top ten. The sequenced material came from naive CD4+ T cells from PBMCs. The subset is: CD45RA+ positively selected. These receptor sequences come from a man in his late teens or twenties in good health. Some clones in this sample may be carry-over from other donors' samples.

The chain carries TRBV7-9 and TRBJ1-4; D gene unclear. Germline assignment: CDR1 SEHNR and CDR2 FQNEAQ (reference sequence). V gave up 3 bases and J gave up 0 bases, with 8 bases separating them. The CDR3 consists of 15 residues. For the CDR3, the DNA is TGTGCCAGCAGCTTCAGTACCCCAACTAATGAAAAACTGTTTTTT. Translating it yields CASSFSTPTNEKLFF.

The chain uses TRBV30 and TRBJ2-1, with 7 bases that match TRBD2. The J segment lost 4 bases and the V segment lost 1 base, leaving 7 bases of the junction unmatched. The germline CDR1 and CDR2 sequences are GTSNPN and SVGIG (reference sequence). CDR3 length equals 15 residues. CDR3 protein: CAWSGAGMGYNEQFF. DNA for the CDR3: TGTGCCTGGAGTGGAGCGGGAATGGGGTACAATGAGCAGTTCTTC.

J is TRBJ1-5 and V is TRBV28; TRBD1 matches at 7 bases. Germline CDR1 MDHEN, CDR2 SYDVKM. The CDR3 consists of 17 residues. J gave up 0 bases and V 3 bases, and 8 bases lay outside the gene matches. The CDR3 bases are TGTGCCAGCAGTTTCGAGGGGGCGACCCTTAGCAATCAGCCCCAGCATTTT. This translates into CASSFEGATLSNQPQHF.

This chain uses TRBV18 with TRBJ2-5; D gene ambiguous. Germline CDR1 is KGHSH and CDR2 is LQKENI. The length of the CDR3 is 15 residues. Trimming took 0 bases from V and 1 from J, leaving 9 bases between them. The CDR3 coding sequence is TGTGCCAGCTCACCACCGTCGGCCCCCCAAGAGACCCAGTACTTC. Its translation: CASSPPSAPQETQYF. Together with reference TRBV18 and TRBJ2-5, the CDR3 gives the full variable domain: NAGVMQNPRHLVRRRGQEARLRCSPMKGHSHVYWYRQLPEEGLKFMVYLQKENIIDESGMPKERFSAEFPKEGPSILRIQQVVRGDSAAYFCASSPPSAPQETQYFGPGTRLLVL.

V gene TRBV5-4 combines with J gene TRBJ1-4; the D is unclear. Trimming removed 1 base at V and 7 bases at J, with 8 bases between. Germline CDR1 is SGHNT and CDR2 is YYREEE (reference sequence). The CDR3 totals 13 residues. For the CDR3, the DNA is TGTGCCAGCAGCTTGTATCGGGGTGAAAAACTGTTTTTT. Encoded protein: CASSLYRGEKLFF.